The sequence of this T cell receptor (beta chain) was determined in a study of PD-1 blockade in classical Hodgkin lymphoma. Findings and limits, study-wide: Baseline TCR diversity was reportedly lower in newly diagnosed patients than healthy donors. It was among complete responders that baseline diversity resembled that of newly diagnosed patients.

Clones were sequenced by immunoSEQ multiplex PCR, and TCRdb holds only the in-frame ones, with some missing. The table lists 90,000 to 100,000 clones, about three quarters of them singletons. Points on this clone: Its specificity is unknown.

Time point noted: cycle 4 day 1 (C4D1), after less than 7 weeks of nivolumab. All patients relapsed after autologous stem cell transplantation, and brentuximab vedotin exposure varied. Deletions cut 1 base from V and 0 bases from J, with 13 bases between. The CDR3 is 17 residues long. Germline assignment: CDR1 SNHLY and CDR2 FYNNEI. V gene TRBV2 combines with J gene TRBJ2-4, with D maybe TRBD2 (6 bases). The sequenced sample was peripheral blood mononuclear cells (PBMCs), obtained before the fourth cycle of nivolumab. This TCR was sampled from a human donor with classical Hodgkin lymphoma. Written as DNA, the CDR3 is TGTGCCAGCAGTGAAGTGGGACTTTCCATAGCCAAAAACATTCAGTACTTC. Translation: CASSEVGLSIAKNIQYF.